The entry below gives a single T cell receptor (beta chain) sequence along with its context. The germline gives CDR1 MDHEN, CDR2 SYDVKM. V was shortened by 8 bases and J by 7 bases, with 15 bases between the two germline ends. The CDR3 extends over 13 amino acids. Sequencing was performed with immunoSEQ multiplex PCR; in TCRdb, only in-frame clones are kept and a portion is missing. The sample consists of some 530,000 clones, about 84% of them appearing once. These data come from a study of shared clonotypes between healthy human individuals. The sequenced material came from PBMCs. The TCR was taken from a middle-aged woman in good health. Some clones in this sample may be carry-over from other donors' samples. The chain carries TRBV28 and TRBJ1-5; D is undetermined. CDR3 DNA sequence: TGTGCCAGCCTCCGGCGGGGTTGGCAGCCCCAGCATTTT. It is translated as CASLRRGWQPQHF. The variable domain in full, with the rest retrieved from reference TRBV28 and TRBJ1-5, is DVKVTQSSRYLVKRTGEKVFLECVQDMDHENMFWYRQDPGLGLRLIYFSYDVKMKEKGDIPEGYSVSREKKERFSLILESASTNQTSMYLCASLRRGWQPQHFGDGTRLSIL.